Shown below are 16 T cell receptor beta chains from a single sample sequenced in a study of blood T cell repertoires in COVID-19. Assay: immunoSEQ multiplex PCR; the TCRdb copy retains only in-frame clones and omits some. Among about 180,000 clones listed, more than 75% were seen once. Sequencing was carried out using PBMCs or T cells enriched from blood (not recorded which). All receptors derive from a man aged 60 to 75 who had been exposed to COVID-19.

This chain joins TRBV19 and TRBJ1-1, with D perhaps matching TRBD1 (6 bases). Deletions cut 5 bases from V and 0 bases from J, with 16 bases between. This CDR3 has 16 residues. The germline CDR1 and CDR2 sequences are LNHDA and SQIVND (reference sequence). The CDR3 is CASSPRGHPMNTEAFF. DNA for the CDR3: TGTGCCAGTAGTCCTCGGGGACACCCCATGAACACTGAAGCTTTCTTT.

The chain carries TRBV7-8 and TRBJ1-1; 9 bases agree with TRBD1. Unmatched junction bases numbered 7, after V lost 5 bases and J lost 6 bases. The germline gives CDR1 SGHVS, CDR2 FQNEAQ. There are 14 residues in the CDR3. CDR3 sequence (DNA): TGTGCCAGCAGCCGTGGGACAGGGACCCCTGAAGCTTTCTTT. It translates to CASSRGTGTPEAFF.

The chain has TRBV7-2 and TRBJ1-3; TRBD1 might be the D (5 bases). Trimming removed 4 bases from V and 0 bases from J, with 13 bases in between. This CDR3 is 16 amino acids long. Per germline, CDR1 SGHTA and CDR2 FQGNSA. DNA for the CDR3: TGTGCCAGCAGCTCGGACATATTTAACTCTGGAAACACCATATATTTT. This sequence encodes CASSSDIFNSGNTIYF.

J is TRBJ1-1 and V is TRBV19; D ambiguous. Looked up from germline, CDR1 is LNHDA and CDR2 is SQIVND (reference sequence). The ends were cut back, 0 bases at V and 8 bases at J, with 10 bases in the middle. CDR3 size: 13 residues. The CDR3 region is CASSIDGQNEAFF. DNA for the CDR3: TGTGCCAGTAGTATAGATGGGCAGAACGAAGCTTTCTTT.

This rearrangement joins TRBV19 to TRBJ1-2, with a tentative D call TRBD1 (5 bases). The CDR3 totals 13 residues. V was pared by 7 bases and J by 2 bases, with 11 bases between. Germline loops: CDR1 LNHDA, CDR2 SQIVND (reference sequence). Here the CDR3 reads CASKRGINYGYTF. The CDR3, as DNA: TGTGCCAGTAAACGGGGGATCAACTATGGCTACACCTTC.

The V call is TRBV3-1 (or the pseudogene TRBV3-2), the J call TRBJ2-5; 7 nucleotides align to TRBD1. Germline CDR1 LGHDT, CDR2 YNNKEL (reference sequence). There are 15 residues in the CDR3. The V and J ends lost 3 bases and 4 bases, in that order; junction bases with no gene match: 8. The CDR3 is CASSHSDRVPETQYF. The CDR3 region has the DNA TGTGCCAGCAGCCATTCAGACAGGGTCCCAGAGACCCAGTACTTC.

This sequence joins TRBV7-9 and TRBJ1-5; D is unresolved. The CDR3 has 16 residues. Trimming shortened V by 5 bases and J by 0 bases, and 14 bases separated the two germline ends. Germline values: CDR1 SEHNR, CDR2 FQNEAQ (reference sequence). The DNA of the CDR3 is TGTGCCAGCAGCGCCTTTGGGCAGCCTAGCAATCAGCCCCAGCATTTT. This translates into CASSAFGQPSNQPQHF.

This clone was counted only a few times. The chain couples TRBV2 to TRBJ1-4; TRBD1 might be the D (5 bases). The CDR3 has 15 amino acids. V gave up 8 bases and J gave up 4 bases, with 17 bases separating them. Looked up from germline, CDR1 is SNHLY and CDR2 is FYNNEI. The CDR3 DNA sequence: TGTGCCAGCGAAGGAGGGGCTCTAGGTAATGAAAAACTGTTTTTT. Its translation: CASEGGALGNEKLFF.

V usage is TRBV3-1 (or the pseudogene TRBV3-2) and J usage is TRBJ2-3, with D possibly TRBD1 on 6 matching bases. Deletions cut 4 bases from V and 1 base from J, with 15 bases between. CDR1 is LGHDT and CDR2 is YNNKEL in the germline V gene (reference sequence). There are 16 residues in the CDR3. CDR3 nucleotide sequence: TGTGCCAGCAGCCGCCCTACAGGGAGCGGCACAGATACGCAGTATTTT. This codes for CASSRPTGSGTDTQYF.

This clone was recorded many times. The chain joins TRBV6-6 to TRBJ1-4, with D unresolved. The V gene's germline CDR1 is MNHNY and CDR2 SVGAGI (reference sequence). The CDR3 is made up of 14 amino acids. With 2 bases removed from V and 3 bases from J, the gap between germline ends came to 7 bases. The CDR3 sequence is CASSYGRANEKLFF. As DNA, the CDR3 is TGTGCCAGCAGTTACGGGAGGGCTAATGAAAAACTGTTTTTT.

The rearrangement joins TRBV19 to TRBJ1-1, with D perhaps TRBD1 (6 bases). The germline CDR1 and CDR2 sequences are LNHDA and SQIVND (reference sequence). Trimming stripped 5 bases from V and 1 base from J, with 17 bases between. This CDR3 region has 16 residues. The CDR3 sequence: CASSVGDGTPNTEAFF. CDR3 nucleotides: TGTGCCAGTAGTGTCGGAGATGGGACACCGAACACTGAAGCTTTCTTT.

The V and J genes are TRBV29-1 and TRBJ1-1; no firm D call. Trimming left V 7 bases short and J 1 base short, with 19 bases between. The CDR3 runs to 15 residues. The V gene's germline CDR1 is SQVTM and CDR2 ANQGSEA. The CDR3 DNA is TGCAGCGCCGGTGGGCCGGCGACCGAGAACACTGAAGCTTTCTTT. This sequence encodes CSAGGPATENTEAFF.

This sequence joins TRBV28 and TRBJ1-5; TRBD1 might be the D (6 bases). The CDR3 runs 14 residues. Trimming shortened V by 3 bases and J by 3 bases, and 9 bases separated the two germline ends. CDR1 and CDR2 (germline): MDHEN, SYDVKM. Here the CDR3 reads CASSFRTDNQPQHF. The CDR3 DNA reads TGTGCCAGCAGTTTTCGGACAGACAATCAGCCCCAGCATTTT.

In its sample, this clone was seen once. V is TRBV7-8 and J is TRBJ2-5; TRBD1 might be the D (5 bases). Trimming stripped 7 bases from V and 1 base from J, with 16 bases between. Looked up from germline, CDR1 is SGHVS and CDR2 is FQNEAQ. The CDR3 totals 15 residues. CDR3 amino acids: CASNLPWGGQETQYF. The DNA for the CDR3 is TGTGCCAGCAACCTACCGTGGGGCGGCCAAGAGACCCAGTACTTC.

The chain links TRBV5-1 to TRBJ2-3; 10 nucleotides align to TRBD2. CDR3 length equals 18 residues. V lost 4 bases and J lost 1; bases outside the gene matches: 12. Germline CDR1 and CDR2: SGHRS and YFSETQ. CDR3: CASSPNPGLAKRTDTQYF. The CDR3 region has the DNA TGCGCCAGCAGCCCAAACCCGGGACTAGCGAAACGCACAGATACGCAGTATTTT.

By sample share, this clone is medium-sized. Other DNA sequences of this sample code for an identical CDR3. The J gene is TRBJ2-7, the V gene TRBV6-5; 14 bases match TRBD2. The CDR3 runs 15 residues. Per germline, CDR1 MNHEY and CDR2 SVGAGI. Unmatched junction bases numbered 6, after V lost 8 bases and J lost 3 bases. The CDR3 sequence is CASRPGLAGVYEQYF. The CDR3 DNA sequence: TGTGCCAGCCGGCCGGGACTAGCGGGAGTCTACGAGCAGTACTTC.